This T cell receptor (beta chain) stems from a study of T cells in narcolepsy. The V gene's germline CDR1 is SGHAT and CDR2 FQNNGV. This CDR3 contains 12 residues. V was clipped by 1 base and J by 7 bases, with 4 bases between them. Overall study findings and caveats: Healthy controls reportedly lacked the autoreactive clonotypes serially found in patients' blood.

The data were produced by immunoSEQ multiplex PCR, yet TCRdb's version contains in-frame clones alone and is incomplete. The data contain roughly 24,000 clones, 70% to 90% of them seen just once; the ten biggest clones take up about 4.4%. As regards this clone: No antigen is known for it.

The chain employs TRBV11-2 and TRBJ2-2, with D hard to call. Sequenced: memory (CD45RA-) CD4+ T cells from blood. The sequence was collected from a human donor in good health. DNA for the CDR3: TGTGCCAGCAGCTTAGGCAGCGGGGAGCTGTTTTTT. It is translated as CASSLGSGELFF.